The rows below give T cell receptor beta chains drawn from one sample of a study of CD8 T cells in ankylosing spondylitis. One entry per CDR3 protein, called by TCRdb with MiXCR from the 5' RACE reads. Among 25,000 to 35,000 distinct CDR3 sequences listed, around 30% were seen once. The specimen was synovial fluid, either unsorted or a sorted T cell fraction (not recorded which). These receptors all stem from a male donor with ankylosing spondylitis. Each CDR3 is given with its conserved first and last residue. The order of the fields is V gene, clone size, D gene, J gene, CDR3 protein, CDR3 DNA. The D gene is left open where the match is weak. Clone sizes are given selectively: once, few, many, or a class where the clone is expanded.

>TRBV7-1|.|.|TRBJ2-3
CASSSQADTGGTGGTSGTDTQYF
TGTGCCAGCAGCTCCCAGGCTGACACAGGGGGCACAGGGGGGACTAGCGGCACAGATACGCAGTATTTT
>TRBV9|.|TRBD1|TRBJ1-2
CASSVEQYWNGDREYGYTF
TGTGCCAGCAGCGTAGAACAATATTGGAATGGGGACAGGGAGTATGGCTACACCTTC
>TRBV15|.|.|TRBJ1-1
CATSVGSIAGAFF
TGTGCCACCAGTGTGGGCTCGATAGCCGGAGCTTTCTTT
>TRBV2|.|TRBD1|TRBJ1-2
CASSPTGGAYGYTF
TGTGCCAGCAGCCCGACAGGGGGCGCGTATGGCTACACCTTC
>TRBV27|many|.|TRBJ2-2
CASSLSGRIPTNTGELFF
TGTGCCAGCAGTTTATCGGGACGGATACCTACTAACACCGGGGAGCTGTTTTTT
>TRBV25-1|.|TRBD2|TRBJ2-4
CASSRRGAGGDIQYF
TGTGCCAGCAGTCGTAGAGGGGCGGGAGGAGACATTCAGTACTTC
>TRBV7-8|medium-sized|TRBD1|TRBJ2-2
CASSSPQGARPGELFF
TGTGCCAGCAGCTCCCCACAGGGGGCGCGTCCCGGGGAGCTGTTTTTT
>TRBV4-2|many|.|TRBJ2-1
CASSQVLISGTTGYNEQFF
TGTGCCAGCAGCCAAGTTCTGATCAGCGGTACGACAGGCTACAATGAGCAGTTCTTC
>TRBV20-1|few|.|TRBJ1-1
CSASRGEARTEAFF
TGCAGTGCTAGCCGAGGTGAGGCGCGGACTGAAGCTTTCTTT
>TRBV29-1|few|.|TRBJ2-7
CSAGASTGEQYF
TGCAGCGCCGGGGCGAGCACGGGCGAGCAGTACTTC
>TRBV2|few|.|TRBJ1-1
CASSVSRTGGGNTEAFF
TGTGCCAGCAGTGTCAGTCGGACCGGGGGGGGGAACACTGAAGCTTTCTTT